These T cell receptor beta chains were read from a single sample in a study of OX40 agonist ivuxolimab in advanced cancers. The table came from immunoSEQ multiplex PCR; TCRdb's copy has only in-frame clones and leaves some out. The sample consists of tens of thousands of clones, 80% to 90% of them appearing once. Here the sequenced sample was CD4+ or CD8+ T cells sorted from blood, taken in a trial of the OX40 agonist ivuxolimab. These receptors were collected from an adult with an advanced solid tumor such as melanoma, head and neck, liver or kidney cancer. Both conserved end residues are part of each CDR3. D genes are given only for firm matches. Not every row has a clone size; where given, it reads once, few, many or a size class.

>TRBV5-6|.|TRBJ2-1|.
CASSFNNEQFF
TGTGCCAGCAGCTTTAACAATGAGCAGTTCTTC
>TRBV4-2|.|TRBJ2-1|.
CASSADSNEQFF
TGTGCCAGCAGCGCGGACAGCAATGAGCAGTTCTTC
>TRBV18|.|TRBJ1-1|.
CASSLDRNTEAFF
TGTGCCAGCTCACTGGACAGGAACACTGAAGCTTTCTTT
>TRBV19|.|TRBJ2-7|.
CASSPGDSSSYEQYF
TGTGCCAGTAGCCCCGGGGACTCGAGCTCCTACGAGCAGTACTTC
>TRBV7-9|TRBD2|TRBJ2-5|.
CASSPVGLAGLETQYF
TGTGCCAGCAGCCCCGTTGGACTAGCGGGATTGGAGACCCAGTACTTC
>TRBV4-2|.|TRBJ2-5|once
CASSQDGTSEETQYF
TGTGCCAGCAGCCAAGATGGAACATCAGAAGAGACCCAGTACTTC
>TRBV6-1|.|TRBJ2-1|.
CASSENPGSSYNEQFF
TGTGCCAGCAGTGAGAACCCGGGGAGCTCCTACAATGAGCAGTTCTTC
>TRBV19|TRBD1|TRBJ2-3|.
CASGDRGTDTQYF
TGTGCCAGTGGGGACAGGGGCACAGATACGCAGTATTTT
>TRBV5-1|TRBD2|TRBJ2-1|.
CASSPSQRERGRQQFF
TGCGCCAGCAGCCCCTCGCAGCGGGAGAGGGGTAGACAGCAGTTCTTC
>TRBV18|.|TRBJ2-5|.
CASSPQPRGEVRTQYF
TGTGCCAGCTCACCCCAACCCAGGGGGGAAGTAAGGACCCAGTACTTC
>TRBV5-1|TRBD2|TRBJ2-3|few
CASSGGLAGGPDTQYF
TGCGCCAGCAGCGGTGGACTAGCGGGGGGACCAGATACGCAGTATTTT
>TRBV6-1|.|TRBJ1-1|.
CASRDRGRLNTEAFF
TGTGCCAGCAGAGACCGGGGACGGTTGAACACTGAAGCTTTCTTT
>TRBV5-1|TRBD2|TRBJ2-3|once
CASSLAPRTSGSTDTQYF
TGCGCCAGCAGCTTGGCTCCTCGGACTAGCGGGAGCACAGATACGCAGTATTTT
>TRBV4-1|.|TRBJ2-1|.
CASSQPKRVRTPYNEQFF
TGCGCCAGCAGCCAACCTAAGCGGGTCCGGACCCCCTACAATGAGCAGTTCTTC
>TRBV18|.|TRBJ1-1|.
CASSLGSKNTEGQRAFF
TGTGCCAGCTCACTGGGTTCAAAGAACACTGAAGGGCAGAGAGCTTTCTTT
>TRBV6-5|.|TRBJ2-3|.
CASSYRAWADTQYF
TGTGCCAGCAGTTATCGAGCCTGGGCAGATACGCAGTATTTT
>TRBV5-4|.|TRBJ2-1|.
CASSLMGLRSAYNEQFF
TGTGCCAGCAGCTTGATGGGCCTCCGAAGCGCCTACAATGAGCAGTTCTTC
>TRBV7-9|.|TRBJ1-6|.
CASSLGPYNSPLHF
TGTGCCAGCAGCTTAGGGCCTTATAATTCACCCCTCCACTTT
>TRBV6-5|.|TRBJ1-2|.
CASSYSMGYGGYTF
TGTGCCAGCAGTTACTCGATGGGCTACGGGGGCTACACCTTC
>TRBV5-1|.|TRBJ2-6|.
CASSLDGANVLTF
TGCGCCAGCAGCTTGGACGGGGCCAACGTCCTGACTTTC
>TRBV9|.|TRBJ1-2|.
CASSRGGRAGYTF
TGTGCCAGCAGCCGAGGGGGGAGGGCTGGCTACACCTTC
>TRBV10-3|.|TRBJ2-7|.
CAISESYGSSYEQYF
TGTGCCATCAGTGAGTCGTACGGGAGCTCCTACGAGCAGTACTTC
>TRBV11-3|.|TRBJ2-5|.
CASSFGEQETQYF
TGTGCCAGCAGCTTCGGGGAACAAGAGACCCAGTACTTC
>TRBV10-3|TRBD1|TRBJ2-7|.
CAISPGTGDYEQYF
TGTGCCATCAGTCCCGGGACAGGCGACTACGAGCAGTACTTC
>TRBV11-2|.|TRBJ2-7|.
CASSPRRETQQYF
TGTGCCAGCAGCCCCCGCCGGGAGACGCAGCAGTACTTC
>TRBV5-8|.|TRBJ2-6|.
CASSLNRAPGANVLTF
TGTGCCAGCAGCTTAAACAGGGCCCCTGGGGCCAACGTCCTGACTTTC
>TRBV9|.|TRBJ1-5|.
CASSPDDRGSAAQPQHF
TGTGCCAGCAGCCCCGACGACCGGGGATCCGCCGCTCAGCCCCAGCATTTT
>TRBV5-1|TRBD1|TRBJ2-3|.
CASSFGDRGTDTQYF
TGCGCCAGCAGCTTCGGGGACAGGGGCACAGATACGCAGTATTTT
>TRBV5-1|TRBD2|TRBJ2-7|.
CASSLAVGGNEQYF
TGCGCCAGCAGCTTGGCCGTCGGGGGGAACGAGCAGTACTTC
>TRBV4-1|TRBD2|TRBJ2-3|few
CASSQPRLAGGTDTQYF
TGCGCCAGCAGCCAACCGCGACTAGCGGGAGGCACAGATACGCAGTATTTT
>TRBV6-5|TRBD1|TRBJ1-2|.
CASSSQSGQTGYTF
TGTGCCAGCAGTTCACAATCGGGACAGACTGGCTACACCTTC
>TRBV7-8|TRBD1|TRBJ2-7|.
CASSLVAGGKDEQYF
TGTGCCAGCAGCTTAGTGGCAGGGGGAAAGGACGAGCAGTACTTC
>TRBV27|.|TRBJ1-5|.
CASSHRRGSNQPQHF
TGTGCCAGCAGTCACCGTAGGGGTAGCAATCAGCCCCAGCATTTT
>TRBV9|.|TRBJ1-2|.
CASSPDSNYGYTF
TGTGCCAGCAGCCCGGACAGCAACTATGGCTACACCTTC
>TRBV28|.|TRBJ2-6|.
CASSLPSMQAGANVLTF
TGTGCCAGCAGTTTACCATCTATGCAGGCTGGGGCCAACGTCCTGACTTTC
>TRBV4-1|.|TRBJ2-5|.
CASSPALGGGETQYF
TGCGCCAGCAGCCCCGCCCTTGGGGGCGGGGAGACCCAGTACTTC
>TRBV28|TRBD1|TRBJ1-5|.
CASILGGTGMGDQPQHF
TGTGCCAGCATCCTTGGGGGGACAGGGATGGGGGATCAGCCCCAGCATTTT
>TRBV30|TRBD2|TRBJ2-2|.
CAWKGLAGVGTGELFF
TGTGCCTGGAAGGGACTAGCGGGAGTTGGCACCGGGGAGCTGTTTTTT
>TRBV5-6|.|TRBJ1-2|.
CASSTLGAPEDYGYTF
TGTGCCAGCAGCACCCTGGGGGCCCCAGAGGACTATGGCTACACCTTC
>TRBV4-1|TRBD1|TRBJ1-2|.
CASSQAPGQVYGYTF
TGCGCCAGCAGCCAAGCCCCCGGACAGGTCTATGGCTACACCTTC
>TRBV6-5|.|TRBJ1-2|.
CASSYAAGLYGYTF
TGTGCCAGCAGTTACGCGGCAGGACTATATGGCTACACCTTC
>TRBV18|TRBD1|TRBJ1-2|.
CASSLTGELSRGYTF
TGTGCCAGCTCACTGACAGGGGAGCTTAGTCGTGGCTACACCTTC